This T cell receptor beta chain was retrieved from a study of cytomegalovirus exposure and HLA in healthy donors. Study-wide points: Prior analysis indicated that the majority of TCR beta V segments exhibited productivity approximately 87% or approximately 30% of the time. Specificity for CMV antigens was confirmed in vitro for three of the CMV-associated chains.

Concerning this clone itself: Its antigen remains unknown.

With 60 Vbeta and 13 Jbeta primers, the PCR was carried out. The protocol was immunoSEQ multiplex PCR, while the TCRdb copy is restricted to in-frame clones and leaves out a portion. The sample shows fewer than 300,000 clones, approximately 90% of them seen only once. Germline CDR1 reads SGDLS; CDR2 reads YYNGEE. The CDR3 contains 16 residues. V lost 0 bases to trimming and J lost 1 base; unmatched junction nucleotides: 4. The source is a man aged 35 to 55 in good health and CMV-seropositive. This chain joins TRBV9 and TRBJ2-3; TRBD2 aligns across 8 bases. Sequencing was done on a sample of PBMCs. The CDR3 coding sequence is TGTGCCAGCAGCGTAGTGACTAGCGTCGGCACAGATACGCAGTATTTT. This gives the protein CASSVVTSVGTDTQYF.